Sequencing of this T cell receptor beta chain was carried out in a study of T cell responses to AZD1222 COVID-19 vaccine. This clone has just one count. Its matching antigen is unknown. V was trimmed by 6 bases and J by 0 bases, leaving 11 bases between them. In germline, CDR1 is MNHEY, CDR2 SVGAGI. This CDR3 is 14 amino acids long. Only in-frame clones appear in the TCRdb table, and some are missing; sequencing was by immunoSEQ multiplex PCR. The data show approximately 94,000 clones, around 90% seen once. The study's findings and limits: At baseline, just a handful of AZD1222 recipients tested seropositive.

The specimen comprised peripheral blood, sampled on day 0 of AZD1222 vaccination. The source of this sequence is an adult in good health. The chain uses TRBV6-5 and TRBJ1-2; D is possibly TRBD1 (6 bases). Written as DNA, the CDR3 is TGTGCCAGCAGACCGACAGGTTCTAACTATGGCTACACCTTC. Its translation: CASRPTGSNYGYTF.